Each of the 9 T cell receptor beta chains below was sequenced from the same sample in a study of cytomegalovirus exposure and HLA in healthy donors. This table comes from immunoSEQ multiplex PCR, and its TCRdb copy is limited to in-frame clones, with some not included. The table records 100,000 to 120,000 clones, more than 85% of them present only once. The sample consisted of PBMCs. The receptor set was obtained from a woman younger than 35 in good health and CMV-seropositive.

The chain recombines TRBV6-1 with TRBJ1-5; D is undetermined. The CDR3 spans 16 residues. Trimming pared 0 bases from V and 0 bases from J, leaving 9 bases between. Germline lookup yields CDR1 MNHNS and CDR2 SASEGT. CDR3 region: CASSEARGISNQPQHF. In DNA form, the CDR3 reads TGTGCCAGCAGTGAAGCCCGCGGGATTAGCAATCAGCCCCAGCATTTT.

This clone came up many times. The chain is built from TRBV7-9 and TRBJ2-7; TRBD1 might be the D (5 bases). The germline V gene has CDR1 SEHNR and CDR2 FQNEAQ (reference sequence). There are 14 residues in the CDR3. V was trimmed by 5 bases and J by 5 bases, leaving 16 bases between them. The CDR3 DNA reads TGTGCCAGCAGCAACACGAGACAGCCCCACGAGCAGTACTTC. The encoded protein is CASSNTRQPHEQYF.

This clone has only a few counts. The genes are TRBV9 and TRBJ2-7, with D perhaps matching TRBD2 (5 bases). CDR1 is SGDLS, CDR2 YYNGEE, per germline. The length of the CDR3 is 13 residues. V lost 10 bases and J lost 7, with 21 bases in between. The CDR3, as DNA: TGTGCCTCCTCCCGGGATCCCGACTCGGAGCAGTACTTC. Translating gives CASSRDPDSEQYF.

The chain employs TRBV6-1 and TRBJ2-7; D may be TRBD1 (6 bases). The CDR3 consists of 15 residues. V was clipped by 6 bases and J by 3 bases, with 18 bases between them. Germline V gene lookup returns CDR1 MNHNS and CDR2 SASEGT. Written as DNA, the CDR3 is TGTGCCAGCAGGGTACAGGGACCAAATATCTACGAGCAGTACTTC. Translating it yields CASRVQGPNIYEQYF.

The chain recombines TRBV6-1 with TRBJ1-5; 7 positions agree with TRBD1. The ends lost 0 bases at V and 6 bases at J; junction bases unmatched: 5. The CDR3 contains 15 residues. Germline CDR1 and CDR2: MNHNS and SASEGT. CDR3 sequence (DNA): TGTGCCAGCAGTGAAGCCCGGACAGGTCGTCAGCCCCAGCATTTT. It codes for CASSEARTGRQPQHF.

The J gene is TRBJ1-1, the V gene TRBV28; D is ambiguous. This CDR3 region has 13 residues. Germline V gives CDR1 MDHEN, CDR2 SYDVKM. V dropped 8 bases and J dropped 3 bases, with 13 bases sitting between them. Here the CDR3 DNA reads TGTGCCAGCGCCCGTCCCCCGGACACTGAAGCTTTCTTT. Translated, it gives CASARPPDTEAFF.

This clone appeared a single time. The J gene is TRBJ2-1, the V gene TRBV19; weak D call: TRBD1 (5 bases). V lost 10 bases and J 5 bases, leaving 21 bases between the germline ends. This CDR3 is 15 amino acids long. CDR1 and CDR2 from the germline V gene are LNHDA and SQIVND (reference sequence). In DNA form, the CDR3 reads TGTGCCACTGGACATTATTCGGACCCAAACAATGAGCAGTTCTTC. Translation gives CATGHYSDPNNEQFF.

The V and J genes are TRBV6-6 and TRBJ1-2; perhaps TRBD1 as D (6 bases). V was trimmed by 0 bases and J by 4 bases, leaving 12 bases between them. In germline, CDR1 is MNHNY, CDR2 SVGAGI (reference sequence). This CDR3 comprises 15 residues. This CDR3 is CASSYSDSLFYGYTF. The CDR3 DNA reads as TGTGCCAGCAGTTACTCGGACAGCCTCTTCTATGGCTACACCTTC.

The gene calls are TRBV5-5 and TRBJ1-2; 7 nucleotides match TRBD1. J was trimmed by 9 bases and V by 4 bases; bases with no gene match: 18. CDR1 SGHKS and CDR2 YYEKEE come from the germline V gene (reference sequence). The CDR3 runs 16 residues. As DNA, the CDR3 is TGTGCCAGCAGCGACTCTCCGACAGGGCGAATAGTGAGCTACACCTTC. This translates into CASSDSPTGRIVSYTF.